This TCR beta chain was captured in a study of blood T cell repertoires in COVID-19. Study information: Nucleic acid was either cDNA or gDNA, and it came from T cells, B-cell-depleted T cells, or PBMCs.

The CDR3 covers 13 residues. Germline lookup yields CDR1 MGHRA and CDR2 YSYEKL. V dropped 0 bases and J dropped 10 bases, with 10 bases sitting between them. Under the authors' procedure: How many nucleated cells were present was estimated from reference gene primer amplification. Clones were sequenced by immunoSEQ multiplex PCR, and TCRdb holds only the in-frame ones, with some missing. V, J and clone size derive from that table, while D and trimming were established from the DNA sequence. The table has about 280,000 clones, about 90% seen once; the top ten hold about 2.2%. The material sequenced was peripheral blood. This receptor was obtained from a woman in her thirties who had recovered from COVID-19. The rearrangement joins TRBV4-1 to TRBJ2-1; possibly TRBD1 for D (5 bases). CDR3 region: CASSQDWAGEQFF. For the CDR3, the DNA is TGCGCCAGCAGCCAAGATTGGGCAGGGGAGCAGTTCTTC.